Detailed here is one TCR beta chain. This CDR3 has 15 amino acids. In germline, CDR1 is SGHRS, CDR2 YFSETQ. V shed 4 bases and J shed 2 bases, with 13 bases lying between them. Some clones are missing from TCRdb's copy, which holds only in-frame ones; the method was immunoSEQ multiplex PCR. The sample has some 40,000 clones; approximately 90% are singletons. This sample stems from a study of T cell changes during pregnancy in multiple sclerosis. V usage is TRBV5-1 and J usage is TRBJ2-1, with D unresolved. This TCR was sampled from a female donor with multiple sclerosis, enrolled in a pregnancy study. The sample was CD8+ T cells from peripheral blood mononuclear cells, taken before pregnancy. CDR3 bases: TGCGCCAGCAGCGTACAATACAGTGCCTACAATGAGCAGTTCTTC. Protein product: CASSVQYSAYNEQFF.